The 8 T cell receptor beta chains listed next were all sequenced from one sample in a study of technical replicates of blood from a few donors. Using immunoSEQ multiplex PCR, the repertoire was profiled, and TCRdb retains in-frame clones only, with some absent. The sample shows about 79,000 clones, 90% to 95% of them seen only once. Sequenced input: T cells isolated from PBMCs. These receptors came from a human donor in good health.

The V call is TRBV7-9, the J call TRBJ2-4, with TRBD1 identical over 7 bases. The CDR3 runs 15 residues. The germline V gene encodes CDR1 SEHNR and CDR2 FQNEAQ (reference sequence). The J segment lost 5 bases and the V segment lost 5 bases, leaving 9 bases of the junction unmatched. The CDR3 loop reads CASSPGTALENIQYF. The CDR3 DNA follows: TGTGCCAGCAGCCCGGGGACAGCTCTCGAAAACATTCAGTACTTC.

This chain joins TRBV6-5 and TRBJ2-7, with TRBD1 as a possible D gene (6 bases). V was clipped by 2 bases and J by 3 bases, with 11 bases between them. CDR3 length equals 14 residues. Germline loops: CDR1 MNHEY, CDR2 SVGAGI. This CDR3 is CASSYNRVDYEQYF. The CDR3 DNA reads TGTGCCAGCAGTTACAACAGGGTAGACTACGAGCAGTACTTC.

This sequence joins TRBV5-1 and TRBJ2-3, with 11 positions matching TRBD2. Germline V CDR1 and CDR2: SGHRS, YFSETQ. V was clipped by 2 bases and J by 7 bases; unmatched bases: 12. The CDR3 is 17 residues long. The CDR3 DNA sequence: TGCGCCAGCAGCTTAACCATTAGCGGGAGGGCCGGGAATACGCAGTATTTT. As protein: CASSLTISGRAGNTQYF.

The rearrangement joins TRBV4-1 to TRBJ1-1; the match to TRBD1 covers 9 bases. This CDR3 is 15 amino acids long. Germline V gene sequence: CDR1 MGHRA, CDR2 YSYEKL. With V trimmed by 3 bases and J by 3 bases, 5 bases remained unmatched. The CDR3 DNA follows: TGCGCCAGCAGCCAGCGGACAGGGGCTTACACTGAAGCTTTCTTT. Protein sequence: CASSQRTGAYTEAFF.

The rearrangement uses TRBV15 and TRBJ1-3, with a possible D match to TRBD1 (6 bases). Trimming cost V 4 bases and J 2 bases, with 15 bases left between them. The germline gives CDR1 LNHNV, CDR2 YYDKDF (reference sequence). The CDR3 runs 16 residues. The CDR3 sequence is CATSTAGVSPGNTIYF. The DNA for the CDR3 is TGTGCCACCAGCACAGCAGGGGTCAGCCCTGGAAACACCATATATTTT.

This clone was detected only once. The chain's CDR3 is CASSRDSSYEQYF. The CDR3 nucleotides are TGCGCCAGCAGCCGGGACAGTTCCTACGAGCAGTACTTC. The chain has TRBV4-1 and TRBJ2-7, with 7 bases identical to TRBD1. Germline CDR1 reads MGHRA; CDR2 reads YSYEKL. This CDR3 has 13 residues. With 4 bases clipped from V and 1 base from J, the junction kept 1 base outside the gene matches.

A few counts support this clone. V and J are TRBV5-1 and TRBJ1-1; weak D call: TRBD1 (6 bases). V shed 4 bases and J shed 0 bases, with 10 bases lying between them. The CDR3 runs to 14 residues. CDR1 is SGHRS and CDR2 is YFSETQ in the germline V gene. This chain's CDR3 is CASSARGLNTEAFF. CDR3 in DNA: TGCGCCAGCAGCGCGAGGGGGTTGAACACTGAAGCTTTCTTT.

The chain joins TRBV5-1 to TRBJ2-2, with TRBD2 as a possible D gene (6 bases). CDR1 is SGHRS, CDR2 YFSETQ, per germline. This CDR3 is built from 15 residues. The V gene lost 4 bases and the J gene lost 6 bases, with 16 bases spanning the gap. The CDR3 is CASSRATSSSGELFF. CDR3 DNA sequence: TGCGCCAGCAGCCGAGCGACTAGTTCATCCGGGGAGCTGTTTTTT.